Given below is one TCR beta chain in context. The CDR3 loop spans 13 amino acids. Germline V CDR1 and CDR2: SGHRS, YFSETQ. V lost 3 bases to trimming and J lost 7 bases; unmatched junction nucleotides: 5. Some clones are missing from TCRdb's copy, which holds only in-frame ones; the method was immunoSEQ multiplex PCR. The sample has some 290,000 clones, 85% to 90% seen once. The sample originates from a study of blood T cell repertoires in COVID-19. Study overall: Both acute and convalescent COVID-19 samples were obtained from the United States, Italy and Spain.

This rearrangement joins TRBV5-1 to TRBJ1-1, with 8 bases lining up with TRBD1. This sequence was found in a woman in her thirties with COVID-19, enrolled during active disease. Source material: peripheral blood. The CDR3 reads CASSSGQVGEAFF. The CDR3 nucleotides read TGCGCCAGCAGCTCGGGACAGGTCGGTGAAGCTTTCTTT.